Below, 4 T cell receptor beta chains from the same sample are listed, as sequenced in a study of patients and donors after allogeneic stem cell transplantation. TCRdb passed the RT-PCR reads through MiXCR, listing each CDR3 protein once. The data hold approximately 27,000 distinct CDR3 sequences, with approximately 8.8% observed a single time. Input material: blood, either unsorted or a sorted T cell fraction (not recorded which). These receptors all come from a human donor who was either an allogeneic HSCT recipient or a stem cell or donor lymphocyte infusion donor (not recorded which). It is not recorded whose cells these are; they may come from a transplant donor.

This clonotype was seen at least ten times. V gene TRBV4-1 combines with J gene TRBJ1-6; D gene ambiguous. This CDR3 region has 19 residues. Per germline, CDR1 MGHRA and CDR2 YSYEKL. V lost 4 bases, J lost 1 base, and 20 bases lay in between. CDR3 sequence (DNA): TGCGCCAGCAGCCCAGCCCATGTCCGGCAGACTTCCTATAATTCACCCCTCCACTTT. Translated: CASSPAHVRQTSYNSPLHF.

This clonotype has at least ten counts. J is TRBJ1-1 and V is TRBV18; D not certain. Trimming removed 0 bases from V and 3 bases from J, with 8 bases in between. This CDR3 spans 14 amino acids. Germline CDR1 reads KGHSH; CDR2 reads LQKENI. The CDR3 nucleotides are TGTGCCAGCTCACCACCGCAGGTTTACACTGAAGCTTTCTTT. It is translated as CASSPPQVYTEAFF.

This clonotype was counted only a few times. V and J are TRBV9 and TRBJ2-3; D gene unclear. Germline CDR1 reads SGDLS; CDR2 reads YYNGEE. Trimming left V 0 bases short and J 5 bases short, with 10 bases between. This CDR3 has 14 residues. The CDR3 protein is CASSVGRLRDTQYF. CDR3 in DNA: TGTGCCAGCAGCGTAGGGCGGTTAAGAGATACGCAGTATTTT.

This clonotype was counted ten times or more. V and J are TRBV20-1 and TRBJ2-1, with D possibly being TRBD1 (6 bases). Germline CDR1 is DFQATT and CDR2 is SNEGSKA (reference sequence). V dropped 6 bases and J dropped 12 bases, with 18 bases sitting between them. The CDR3 has 12 amino acids. The CDR3 coding sequence is TGCAGTGCGCAGGGGACCTCATGGGGGCAGTTCTTC. It specifies CSAQGTSWGQFF.